This TCR beta chain was obtained from a study of CD8 T cells in Susac syndrome. Study-level results: By the study's own acknowledgment, its TCR sequencing and HLA analysis included relatively few individuals.

V lost 0 bases to trimming and J lost 7 bases, with 9 bases between them. Germline assignment: CDR1 SGHTA and CDR2 FQGNSA. The CDR3 runs to 13 residues. Random-hexamer reverse transcription was applied to about 0.45 to 1 ug RNA. One entry per CDR3 protein, called by TCRdb with MiXCR from the immunoSEQ multiplex PCR reads. The sample contains 150,000 or so distinct CDR3 sequences, more than 85% of which appear only once. The table lists this clonotype with a count of one. Its antigen is as yet unknown. The chain recombines TRBV7-2 with TRBJ1-1; D remains unclear. This sequence was found in a human donor with Susac syndrome. Sequencing was carried out using CD4+ T cells from PBMCs. The DNA of the CDR3 is TGTGCCAGCAGCTTAGCGCGACGTCTTGAAGCTTTCTTT. The encoded protein is CASSLARRLEAFF.